This T cell receptor (beta chain) was observed in a study of OX40 agonist ivuxolimab in advanced cancers. Study-wide background: Hepatocellular carcinoma, melanoma, renal cell or head and neck cancer was diagnosed in the dose-escalation patients.

General study points: Fewer expanded clones were found on average in CD4+ than in CD8+ T cells. Expansion of clones was among the lowest in partial responders at 0.1-3.0 mg/kg.

A remark on this clone: Its antigen remains unidentified.

This CDR3 spans 13 amino acids. The germline V gene has CDR1 SGHRS and CDR2 YFSETQ. Trimming removed 4 bases at V and 3 bases at J, with 10 bases between. Repertoires were generated with immunoSEQ multiplex PCR, while TCRdb's copy carries only in-frame clones and drops some. The sample has roughly 63,000 clones, over 75% seen once. Sequences were derived from CD4+ or CD8+ T cells sorted from blood, sampled in a trial of the OX40 agonist ivuxolimab. The rearrangement links TRBV5-1 to TRBJ1-2; D remains unclear. This receptor was identified in an adult with an advanced solid tumor such as melanoma, head and neck, liver or kidney cancer. The CDR3 region has the DNA TGCGCCAGCAGCCAGAACTACGACTATGGCTACACCTTC. Encoded protein: CASSQNYDYGYTF.